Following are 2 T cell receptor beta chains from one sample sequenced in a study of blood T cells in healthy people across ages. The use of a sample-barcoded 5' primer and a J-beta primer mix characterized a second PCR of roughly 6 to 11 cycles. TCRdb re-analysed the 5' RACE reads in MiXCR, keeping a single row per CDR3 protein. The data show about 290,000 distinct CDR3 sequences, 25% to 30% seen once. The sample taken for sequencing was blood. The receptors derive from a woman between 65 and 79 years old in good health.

CDR3: CSAEDSMNTEAFF. In DNA, the CDR3 is TGCAGTGCTGAGGACAGTATGAACACTGAAGCTTTCTTT. The rearrangement uses TRBV20-1 and TRBJ1-1; tentatively, D is TRBD1 (6 bases). CDR3 length: 13 amino acids. The V gene's germline CDR1 is DFQATT and CDR2 SNEGSKA (reference sequence). V lost 5 bases to trimming and J lost 0 bases, with 10 bases between them.

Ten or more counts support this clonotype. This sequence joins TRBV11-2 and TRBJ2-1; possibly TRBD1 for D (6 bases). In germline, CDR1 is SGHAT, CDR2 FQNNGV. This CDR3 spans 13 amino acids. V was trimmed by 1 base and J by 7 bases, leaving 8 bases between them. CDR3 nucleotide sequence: TGTGCCAGCAGCTTAGTGGGGGCGAATGAGCAGTTCTTC. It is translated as CASSLVGANEQFF.